A selection of T cell receptor beta chains follows, all from one sample in a study of CD8 T cells in Susac syndrome. TCRdb used MiXCR to reprocess the immunoSEQ multiplex PCR reads, holding one entry per CDR3 protein. The sample contains more than 100,000 distinct CDR3 sequences, 90% to 95% of which appear only once. Sequencing used CD4+ T cells from PBMCs. The source of these receptors is a human donor in good health. The CDR3 runs from the conserved cysteine through the conserved F or W. A D gene is named only where the DNA matches it firmly. The size field is filled for only some rows; it gives once, few, many or a size class.

J gene: TRBJ1-1; D gene: TRBD1; clone size: once; V gene: TRBV5-1; CDR3 protein: CASSAGQGAAEAFF; CDR3 DNA: TGCGCCAGCAGCGCGGGACAGGGGGCCGCTGAAGCTTTCTTT
J gene: TRBJ1-5; D gene: TRBD1; clone size: .; V gene: TRBV19; CDR3 protein: CASSYPGQGTYNQPQHF; CDR3 DNA: TGTGCCAGTAGTTATCCGGGACAGGGGACTTATAATCAGCCCCAGCATTTT
J gene: TRBJ2-3; D gene: .; clone size: .; V gene: TRBV29-1; CDR3 protein: CSAQGSPGTDTQYF; CDR3 DNA: TGCAGCGCGCAGGGGTCTCCCGGCACAGATACGCAGTATTTT
J gene: TRBJ1-2; D gene: .; clone size: once; V gene: TRBV5-1; CDR3 protein: CASSLGSDSLYTF; CDR3 DNA: TGCGCCAGCAGCTTGGGTTCGGATAGCCTCTACACCTTC
J gene: TRBJ2-7; D gene: TRBD1; clone size: .; V gene: TRBV27; CDR3 protein: CASRHPGQGPYEQYF; CDR3 DNA: TGTGCCAGCAGGCATCCGGGACAGGGGCCCTACGAGCAGTACTTC
J gene: TRBJ1-2; D gene: .; clone size: .; V gene: TRBV19; CDR3 protein: CASSMQGEFGYTF; CDR3 DNA: TGTGCCAGTAGTATGCAGGGAGAGTTTGGCTACACCTTC
J gene: TRBJ1-2; D gene: TRBD1; clone size: once; V gene: TRBV29-1; CDR3 protein: CSVKGAKGYTF; CDR3 DNA: TGCAGCGTTAAGGGGGCGAAGGGCTACACCTTC
J gene: TRBJ2-3; D gene: TRBD1; clone size: .; V gene: TRBV18; CDR3 protein: CASSPTGQGVTDTQYF; CDR3 DNA: TGTGCCAGCTCACCAACGGGACAGGGCGTCACAGATACGCAGTATTTT
J gene: TRBJ1-5; D gene: TRBD1; clone size: once; V gene: TRBV5-1; CDR3 protein: CASSLETGIGQPQHF; CDR3 DNA: TGCGCCAGCAGCTTGGAGACAGGGATCGGTCAGCCCCAGCATTTT
J gene: TRBJ2-7; D gene: .; clone size: once; V gene: TRBV10-3; CDR3 protein: CAISEGVTYEQYF; CDR3 DNA: TGTGCCATCAGTGAGGGGGTGACCTACGAGCAGTACTTC
J gene: TRBJ2-3; D gene: .; clone size: once; V gene: TRBV5-1; CDR3 protein: CASSEGGAVSTDTQYF; CDR3 DNA: TGCGCCAGCAGCGAAGGGGGAGCCGTTAGCACAGATACGCAGTATTTT
J gene: TRBJ2-1; D gene: TRBD2; clone size: .; V gene: TRBV7-9; CDR3 protein: CASSPRRGLATYNEQFF; CDR3 DNA: TGTGCCAGCAGCCCAAGGCGAGGACTAGCGACTTACAATGAGCAGTTCTTC
J gene: TRBJ1-5; D gene: .; clone size: .; V gene: TRBV3-1; CDR3 protein: CASSQASSGVRNQPQHF; CDR3 DNA: TGTGCCAGCAGCCAAGCAAGTTCGGGAGTCCGTAATCAGCCCCAGCATTTT
J gene: TRBJ2-7; D gene: .; clone size: .; V gene: TRBV2; CDR3 protein: CATRGGATYEQYF; CDR3 DNA: TGTGCCACCAGAGGGGGAGCAACTTACGAGCAGTACTTC
J gene: TRBJ2-4; D gene: .; clone size: .; V gene: TRBV6-6; CDR3 protein: CASSSNGGAKNIQYF; CDR3 DNA: TGTGCCAGCTCCTCGAATGGGGGAGCCAAAAACATTCAGTACTTC
J gene: TRBJ2-7; D gene: .; clone size: .; V gene: TRBV7-2; CDR3 protein: CASSLSGLTRSNEQYF; CDR3 DNA: TGTGCCAGCAGCTTATCTGGCCTGACTAGGAGCAACGAGCAGTACTTC
J gene: TRBJ2-3; D gene: TRBD1; clone size: .; V gene: TRBV3-1; CDR3 protein: CASSQERGTGGTDTQYF; CDR3 DNA: TGTGCCAGCAGCCAAGAACGGGGGACAGGGGGGACAGATACGCAGTATTTT
J gene: TRBJ1-5; D gene: .; clone size: .; V gene: TRBV27; CDR3 protein: CASSILGGPNQPQHF; CDR3 DNA: TGTGCCAGCAGTATCCTTGGGGGGCCCAATCAGCCCCAGCATTTT
J gene: TRBJ2-7; D gene: .; clone size: .; V gene: TRBV24-1; CDR3 protein: CATSDPPLDEQYF; CDR3 DNA: TGTGCCACCAGTGATCCACCCCTAGACGAGCAGTACTTC